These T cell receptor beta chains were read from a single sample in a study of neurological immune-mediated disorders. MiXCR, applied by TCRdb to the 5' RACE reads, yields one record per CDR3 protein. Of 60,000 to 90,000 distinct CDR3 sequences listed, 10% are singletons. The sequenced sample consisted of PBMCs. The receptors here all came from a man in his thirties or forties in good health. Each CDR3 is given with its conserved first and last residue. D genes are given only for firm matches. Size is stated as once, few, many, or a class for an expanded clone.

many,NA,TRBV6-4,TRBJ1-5,TGTGCCAGCAGTGAGCGGCACAGGGCGATCAATCAGCCCCAGCATTTT,CASSERHRAINQPQHF
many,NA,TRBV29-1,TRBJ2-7,TGCAGCGTCCAAGACTCCTACGAGCAGTACTTC,CSVQDSYEQYF
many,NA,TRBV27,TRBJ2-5,TGTGCCAGCAGTTTTCTGGCTAGTGGGGAGACCCAGTACTTC,CASSFLASGETQYF
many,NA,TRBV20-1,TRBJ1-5,TGCAGTGCTACGCCTAGCAATCAGCCCCAGCATTTT,CSATPSNQPQHF
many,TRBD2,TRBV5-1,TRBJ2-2,TGCGCCAGCAACCGCCAAATAGCGGGAGTCACCGGGGAGCTGTTTTTT,CASNRQIAGVTGELFF
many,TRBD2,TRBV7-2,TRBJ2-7,TGTGCCAGCAGCTTTGCAGCGGGAGCTTACGAGCAGTACTTC,CASSFAAGAYEQYF
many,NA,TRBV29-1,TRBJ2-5,TGCAGCGTTGATTTAAGCACGACTCAAGAGACCCAGTACTTC,CSVDLSTTQETQYF
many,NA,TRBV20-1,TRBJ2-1,TGCAGTGAGGCGGTCTCCTCGGGGGATGAGCAGTTCTTC,CSEAVSSGDEQFF
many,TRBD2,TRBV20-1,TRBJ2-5,TGCAGTGCTAGGGGCGCAAATATCAAGCGGGAGCCGTACCAAGAGACCCAGTACTTC,CSARGANIKREPYQETQYF
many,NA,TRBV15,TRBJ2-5,TGTGCCACCAGCCGCAGGGCTCAAGAGACCCAGTACTTC,CATSRRAQETQYF
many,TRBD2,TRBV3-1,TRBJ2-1,TGTGCCAGCAACCAGCCGGGACTAGCGGGAGATGAGCAGTTCTTC,CASNQPGLAGDEQFF
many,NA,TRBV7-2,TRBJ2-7,TGTGCCAGCAGCCCCACACGGTTACGGGTAGGCGAGCAGTACTTC,CASSPTRLRVGEQYF
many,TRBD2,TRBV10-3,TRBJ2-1,TGTGCCCTTTCACCGTCGCCGGGACTAGCGGGTGTCAATGAGCAGTTCTTC,CALSPSPGLAGVNEQFF
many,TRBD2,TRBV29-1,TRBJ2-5,TGCAGCGTAGGGGGACTAGTCCAAGAGACCCAGTACTTC,CSVGGLVQETQYF
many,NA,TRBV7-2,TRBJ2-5,TGTGCCAGCAGCTTACTGGCCCAACAAGAGACCCAGTACTTC,CASSLLAQQETQYF